This T cell receptor beta chain was documented in a study of cytomegalovirus exposure and HLA in healthy donors. Whole-study findings and limits: Later analysis showed most CMV-associated TCR beta chains appearing HLA-restricted. Likely technical artifact: a cluster of highly shared sequence variants. Several of the most significant clusters appeared, in a later analysis, to be linked to common viral pathogens. TCR beta chains associated with HLA were, in a later analysis, more clonally expanded than equally common others.

This clone was seen only a few times. Antigen unknown. The CDR3 has 19 residues. Germline loops: CDR1 SGHRS, CDR2 YFSETQ. Unmatched junction bases numbered 11, after V lost 4 bases and J lost 2 bases. Primers for the PCR totalled 60 Vbeta and 13 Jbeta. Repertoires were generated with immunoSEQ multiplex PCR, while TCRdb's copy carries only in-frame clones and drops some. The sample lists 99,000 or so clones; roughly 12% were seen once. The chain recombines TRBV5-1 with TRBJ2-3, with 15 positions matching TRBD2. Sequencing was performed on PBMCs. The sequence was obtained from a man aged 35-49 years in good health and CMV-seropositive. As DNA, the CDR3 is TGCGCCAGCAGCCGAGGACTAGCGGGAGGGCCCGACAACACAGATACGCAGTATTTT. Its protein is CASSRGLAGGPDNTDTQYF.